Listed here are 26 T cell receptor beta chains from one sample, sequenced in a study of T cell responses to AZD1222 COVID-19 vaccine. Data came from immunoSEQ multiplex PCR; TCRdb stores just in-frame clones and leaves some out. The table has about 74,000 clones, 86% seen once. Sequenced here: peripheral blood, sampled on day 0 of AZD1222 vaccination. The receptors come from an adult in good health.

Only one count was recorded for this clone. The genes are TRBV30 and TRBJ2-2, with D perhaps matching TRBD1 or TRBD2 (5 bases each). In germline, CDR1 is GTSNPN, CDR2 SVGIG (reference sequence). The CDR3 is made up of 14 amino acids. Trimming left V 7 bases short and J 2 bases short, with 14 bases between. The CDR3 nucleotides read TGTGCCTTCCGATTGGGGACCAACACCGGGGAGCTGTTTTTT. Translated: CAFRLGTNTGELFF.

The chain recombines TRBV7-3 with TRBJ1-1, with no clear D. CDR1 is SGHTA, CDR2 FQGTGA, per germline. The V gene lost 6 bases and the J gene lost 2 bases, with 10 bases spanning the gap. The CDR3 consists of 13 residues. CDR3 nucleotides: TGTGCCAGCAGGTCTCGTGAAAACACTGAAGCTTTCTTT. Residues: CASRSRENTEAFF.

The chain joins TRBV28 to TRBJ2-7; a possible D gene is TRBD1 (8 bases). CDR1 and CDR2 (germline): MDHEN, SYDVKM. The CDR3 runs to 13 residues. Trimming shortened V by 5 bases and J by 4 bases, and 12 bases separated the two germline ends. The CDR3 DNA sequence: TGTGCCAGCAGTACAGGGGGGGGTTACGAGCAGTACTTC. Its translation is CASSTGGGYEQYF.

Concerning this clone: This sample includes further DNA sequences coding for the same CDR3. The chain has TRBV5-6 and TRBJ1-5; D call uncertain. This CDR3 comprises 14 residues. The V and J ends lost 4 bases and 2 bases respectively, with 10 bases between them. Per germline, CDR1 SGHDT and CDR2 YYEEEE. The CDR3 sequence is CASSLGIGNQPQHF. The CDR3 bases are TGTGCCAGCAGCCTAGGGATCGGCAATCAGCCCCAGCATTTT. The full variable domain, completed using reference TRBV5-6 and TRBJ1-5, is DAGVTQSPTHLIKTRGQQVTLRCSPKSGHDTVSWYQQALGQGPQFIFQYYEEEERQRGNFPDRFSGHQFPNYSSELNVNALLLGDSALYLCASSLGIGNQPQHFGDGTRLSIL.

J is TRBJ1-2 and V is TRBV27; weak D call: TRBD1 (5 bases). CDR1 and CDR2 from the germline V gene are MNHEY and SMNVEV (reference sequence). Trimming stripped 3 bases from V and 4 bases from J, with 12 bases between. This CDR3 contains 14 residues. The CDR3 loop reads CASSLSQGGYGYTF. CDR3 nucleotide sequence: TGTGCCAGCAGTTTGTCCCAGGGAGGCTATGGCTACACCTTC.

The genes are TRBV11-3 and TRBJ2-7; D uncertain. The CDR3 spans 15 residues. Germline values: CDR1 SGHNT, CDR2 YENEEA. Trimming took 2 bases from V and 5 from J, leaving 16 bases between them. The CDR3 sequence: CASSLFSAPGNEQYF. DNA of the CDR3: TGTGCCAGCAGCTTATTCTCAGCGCCGGGCAACGAGCAGTACTTC.

This clone showed up many times. The gene calls are TRBV28 and TRBJ1-2, with D possibly being TRBD1 (6 bases). The CDR3 has 14 residues. V dropped 3 bases and J dropped 4 bases, with 12 bases sitting between them. In germline, CDR1 is MDHEN, CDR2 SYDVKM. The CDR3 reads CASSLGAGSYGYTF. The CDR3 DNA is TGTGCCAGCAGTTTGGGGGCGGGATCCTATGGCTACACCTTC.

The chain joins TRBV30 to TRBJ2-1; 10 bases line up with TRBD2. CDR3 length: 16 amino acids. Germline assignment: CDR1 GTSNPN and CDR2 SVGIG (reference sequence). V shed 4 bases and J 3 bases; nucleotides not matched to a gene: 9. CDR3 nucleotides: TGTGCCTGGACCCCCCGGACTAGCGGTTTCTACAATGAGCAGTTCTTC. This gives the protein CAWTPRTSGFYNEQFF.

J is TRBJ2-1 and V is TRBV9, with TRBD2 matching 8 bases. After removal of 0 bases from V and 6 bases from J, the junction contained 2 bases not matched to a gene. The germline gives CDR1 SGDLS, CDR2 YYNGEE. The CDR3 covers 14 residues. In nucleotides, the CDR3 is TGTGCCAGCAGCGTAGATGGGACTAGCAATGAGCAGTTCTTC. Its protein product is CASSVDGTSNEQFF.

The chain carries TRBV27 and TRBJ2-3, with 8 bases fitting TRBD2. Germline V lookup: CDR1 MNHEY, CDR2 SMNVEV (reference sequence). Trimming took 3 bases from V and 6 from J; bases not matched to a gene: 11. The CDR3 spans 16 residues. The CDR3 region is CASSLSGGSGEDTQYF. The DNA for the CDR3 is TGTGCCAGCAGTTTGTCGGGGGGTAGCGGGGAGGATACGCAGTATTTT.

This chain uses TRBV6-1 with TRBJ1-5; the match to TRBD1 covers 11 bases. This CDR3 is built from 16 residues. CDR1 and CDR2 from the germline V gene are MNHNS and SASEGT. Unmatched junction bases numbered 5, after V lost 0 bases and J lost 7 bases. The CDR3 reads CASSEAGTGGFQPQHF. The DNA for the CDR3 is TGTGCCAGCAGTGAAGCAGGGACAGGGGGTTTCCAGCCCCAGCATTTT.

The chain links TRBV10-3 to TRBJ1-6; D unclear. The germline V gene encodes CDR1 ENHRY and CDR2 SYGVKD. CDR3 length: 16 residues. V dropped 0 bases and J dropped 0 bases, with 6 bases sitting between them. CDR3 sequence (DNA): TGTGCCATCAGTGAGTCCAGAAGCTCCTATAATTCACCCCTCCACTTT. Residues: CAISESRSSYNSPLHF.

The chain uses TRBV5-3 and TRBJ1-1; D remains unclear. TRBV5-3 is sorted into the ORF group, with uncertain function. The CDR3 runs 12 residues. V lost 0 bases, J lost 1 base, and 1 base lay in between. CDR3 amino acids: CARSLGNTEAFF. CDR3 nucleotides: TGTGCCAGAAGCTTGGGGAACACTGAAGCTTTCTTT.

The genes are TRBV6-2 or TRBV6-3 and TRBJ1-2; tentatively, D is TRBD1 (5 bases). Deletions cut 2 bases from V and 8 bases from J, with 12 bases between. The CDR3 consists of 13 residues. Looked up from germline, CDR1 is MNHEY and CDR2 is SVGEGT. The CDR3 bases are TGTGCCAGCAGTTACACCTCCGGGACGGGCTACACCTTC. Translating gives CASSYTSGTGYTF.

J is TRBJ2-7 and V is TRBV28; 7 bases align to TRBD2. Unmatched junction bases numbered 3, after V lost 1 base and J lost 3 bases. Germline CDR1 is MDHEN and CDR2 is SYDVKM. The CDR3 loop spans 14 amino acids. The DNA for the CDR3 is TGTGCCAGCAGTTTATTCCGGGGGGTCTACGAGCAGTACTTC. Protein: CASSLFRGVYEQYF.

The J gene is TRBJ2-7, the V gene TRBV5-8, with 9 bases that match TRBD2. CDR1 is SGHTS and CDR2 is YDEGEE in the germline V gene. CDR3 length equals 18 residues. J gave up 3 bases and V 1 base, and 14 bases lay outside the gene matches. The DNA of the CDR3 is TGTGCCAGCAGCTTGCTTAGCGGGAGTACTGTTCTAGGCTACGAGCAGTACTTC. Protein: CASSLLSGSTVLGYEQYF.

This clone was observed once. This chain joins TRBV9 and TRBJ1-2; 7 positions match TRBD1. V trimming: 4 bases; J trimming: 6 bases; junction bases outside the gene matches: 9. This CDR3 has 14 amino acids. The V gene's germline CDR1 is SGDLS and CDR2 YYNGEE. CDR3 sequence: CASSSRDRVHGYTF. The CDR3 DNA is TGTGCCAGCAGCTCCAGAGACAGGGTCCATGGCTACACCTTC.

This sequence joins TRBV28 and TRBJ2-7; a possible D gene is TRBD2 (5 bases). Trimming removed 1 base from V and 3 bases from J, with 10 bases in between. The germline gives CDR1 MDHEN, CDR2 SYDVKM. The CDR3 loop spans 14 amino acids. Here the CDR3 reads CASSLSGILYEQYF. The CDR3 nucleotides read TGTGCCAGCAGTTTATCCGGGATACTCTACGAGCAGTACTTC.

V is TRBV18 and J is TRBJ2-3, with TRBD2 identical over 7 bases. J lost 4 bases, V lost 3 bases, and 4 bases had no gene match. CDR1 is KGHSH and CDR2 is LQKENI in the germline V gene. The length of the CDR3 is 14 residues. The CDR3 DNA is TGTGCCAGCTCACCGGCGGGGGAAGCAGATACGCAGTATTTT. This translates into CASSPAGEADTQYF.

The chain links TRBV28 to TRBJ2-3, with D perhaps given as TRBD1 or TRBD2 (5 bases each). Germline-derived CDR1 and CDR2 are MDHEN and SYDVKM. This CDR3 contains 14 residues. V gave up 5 bases and J gave up 1 base, with 10 bases separating them. Written as DNA, the CDR3 is TGTGCCAGCAGTCCAAGGGGAGGCACAGATACGCAGTATTTT. Translation: CASSPRGGTDTQYF.

The V and J genes are TRBV2 and TRBJ1-5, with unresolved D. Germline V gene data show CDR1 as SNHLY and CDR2 as FYNNEI. V lost 7 bases and J 0 bases, leaving 13 bases between the germline ends. The CDR3 totals 15 residues. The CDR3 nucleotides are TGTGCCAGCAAGGCGTTGGATCATAGCAATCAGCCCCAGCATTTT. Its protein is CASKALDHSNQPQHF.

The chain uses TRBV6-5 and TRBJ2-7; 13 bases line up with TRBD2. The CDR3 length is 15 residues. In germline, CDR1 is MNHEY, CDR2 SVGAGI. J lost 7 bases, V lost 6 bases, and 9 bases had no gene match. Here the CDR3 reads CASSGTSGAMKEQYF. DNA for the CDR3: TGTGCCAGCAGCGGGACTAGCGGGGCCATGAAAGAGCAGTACTTC.

The rearrangement links TRBV6-5 to TRBJ2-3, with unresolved D. V was clipped by 7 bases and J by 6 bases, with 17 bases between them. The V gene's germline CDR1 is MNHEY and CDR2 SVGAGI. This CDR3 spans 14 amino acids. The CDR3 DNA sequence: TGTGCCAGCAAGGTGGAAACACCGCTGGATACGCAGTATTTT. Residues: CASKVETPLDTQYF.

This chain connects TRBV19 to TRBJ2-1; tentatively, D is TRBD1 or TRBD2 (5 bases each). In germline, CDR1 is LNHDA, CDR2 SQIVND (reference sequence). V was pared by 7 bases and J by 0 bases, with 10 bases between. The CDR3 sequence is 14 residues long. CDR3 in amino acids: CASTKGSSYNEQFF. As DNA, the CDR3 is TGTGCCAGTACTAAGGGGAGCTCCTACAATGAGCAGTTCTTC.

The chain carries TRBV19 and TRBJ2-7; D is unclear. CDR1 is LNHDA, CDR2 SQIVND, per germline (reference sequence). The CDR3 length is 14 residues. V lost 0 bases, J lost 0 bases, and 6 bases lay in between. CDR3 residues: CASSIERNSYEQYF. For the CDR3, the DNA is TGTGCCAGTAGTATAGAACGGAACTCCTACGAGCAGTACTTC.

The gene calls are TRBV6-1 and TRBJ1-3; D unclear. CDR1 MNHNS and CDR2 SASEGT come from the germline V gene. Trimming removed 3 bases from V and 1 base from J, with 10 bases in between. The CDR3 is 15 residues long. The CDR3 sequence: CASSEGTASGNTIYF. Here the CDR3 DNA reads TGTGCCAGCAGTGAGGGTACAGCTTCTGGAAACACCATATATTTT.